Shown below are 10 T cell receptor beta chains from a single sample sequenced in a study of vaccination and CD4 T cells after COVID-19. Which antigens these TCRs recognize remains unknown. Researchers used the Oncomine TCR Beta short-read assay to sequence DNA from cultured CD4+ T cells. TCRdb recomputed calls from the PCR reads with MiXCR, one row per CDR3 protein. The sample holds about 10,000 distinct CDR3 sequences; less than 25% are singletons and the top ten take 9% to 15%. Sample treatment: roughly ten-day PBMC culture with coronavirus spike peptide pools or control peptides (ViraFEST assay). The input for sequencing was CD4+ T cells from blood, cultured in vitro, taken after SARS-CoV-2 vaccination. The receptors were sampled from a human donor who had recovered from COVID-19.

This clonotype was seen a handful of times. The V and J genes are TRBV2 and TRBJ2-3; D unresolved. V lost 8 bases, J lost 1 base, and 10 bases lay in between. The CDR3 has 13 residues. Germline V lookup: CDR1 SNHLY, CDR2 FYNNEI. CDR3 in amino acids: CASGKLGTDTQYF. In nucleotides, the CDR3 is TGTGCCAGCGGGAAGTTGGGCACAGATACGCAGTATTTT.

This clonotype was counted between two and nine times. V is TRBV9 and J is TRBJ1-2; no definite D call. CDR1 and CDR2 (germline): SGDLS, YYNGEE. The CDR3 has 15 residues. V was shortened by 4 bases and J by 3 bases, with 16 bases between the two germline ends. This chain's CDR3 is CASSRSPQPDYGYTF. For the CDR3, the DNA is TGTGCCAGCAGCCGCTCACCACAGCCCGACTATGGCTACACCTTC.

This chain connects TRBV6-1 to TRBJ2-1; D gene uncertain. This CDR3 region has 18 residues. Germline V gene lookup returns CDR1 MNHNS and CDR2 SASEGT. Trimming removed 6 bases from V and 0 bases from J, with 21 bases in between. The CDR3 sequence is CASSPSVYSSGSYNEQFF. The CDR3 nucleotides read TGTGCCAGCAGCCCCTCCGTGTACTCCTCAGGCTCCTACAATGAGCAGTTCTTC.

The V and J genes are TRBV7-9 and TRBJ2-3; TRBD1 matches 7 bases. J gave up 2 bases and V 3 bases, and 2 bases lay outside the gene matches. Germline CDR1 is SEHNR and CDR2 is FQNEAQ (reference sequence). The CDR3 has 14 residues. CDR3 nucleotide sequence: TGTGCCAGCAGCTTCGGGACAGTCACAGATACGCAGTATTTT. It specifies CASSFGTVTDTQYF.

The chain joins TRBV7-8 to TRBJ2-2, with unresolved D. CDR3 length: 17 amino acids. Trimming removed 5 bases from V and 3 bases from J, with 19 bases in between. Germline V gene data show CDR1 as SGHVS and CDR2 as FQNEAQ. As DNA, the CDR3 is TGTGCCAGCAGCCAAACCAGACTGAATTGGGACACCGGGGAGCTGTTTTTT. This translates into CASSQTRLNWDTGELFF.

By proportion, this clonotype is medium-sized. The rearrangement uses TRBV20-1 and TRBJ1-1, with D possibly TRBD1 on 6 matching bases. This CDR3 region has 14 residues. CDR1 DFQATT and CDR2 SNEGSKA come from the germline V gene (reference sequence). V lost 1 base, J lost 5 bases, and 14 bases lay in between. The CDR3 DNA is TGCAGTGCTAGAGGGGGGGCGCCGTGGACTGAAGCTTTCTTT. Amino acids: CSARGGAPWTEAFF.

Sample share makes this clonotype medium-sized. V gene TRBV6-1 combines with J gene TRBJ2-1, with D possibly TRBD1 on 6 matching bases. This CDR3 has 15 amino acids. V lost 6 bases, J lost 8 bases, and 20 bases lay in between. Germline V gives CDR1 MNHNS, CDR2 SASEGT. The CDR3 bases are TGTGCCAGCAGCGAAAGGACAGCAGTTGGGGATGAGCAGTTCTTC. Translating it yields CASSERTAVGDEQFF.

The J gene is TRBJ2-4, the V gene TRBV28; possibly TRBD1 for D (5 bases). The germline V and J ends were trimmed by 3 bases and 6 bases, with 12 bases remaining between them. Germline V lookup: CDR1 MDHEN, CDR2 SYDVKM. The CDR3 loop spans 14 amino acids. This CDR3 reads CASSLGRPPNIQYF. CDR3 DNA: TGTGCCAGCAGTTTGGGGCGGCCCCCAAACATTCAGTACTTC.

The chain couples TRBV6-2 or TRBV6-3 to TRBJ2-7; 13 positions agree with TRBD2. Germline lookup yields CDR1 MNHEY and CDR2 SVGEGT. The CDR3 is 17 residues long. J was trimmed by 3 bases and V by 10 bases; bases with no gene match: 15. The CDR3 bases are TGTGCCATCGCCCCCCGTGGACTAGCGGGAGTAAACTACGAGCAGTACTTC. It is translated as CAIAPRGLAGVNYEQYF.

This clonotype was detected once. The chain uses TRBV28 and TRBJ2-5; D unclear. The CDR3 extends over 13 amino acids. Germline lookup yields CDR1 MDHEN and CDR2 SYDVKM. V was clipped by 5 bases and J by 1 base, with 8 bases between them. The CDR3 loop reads CASSEVVQETQYF. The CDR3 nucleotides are TGTGCCAGCAGTGAGGTGGTCCAAGAGACCCAGTACTTC.